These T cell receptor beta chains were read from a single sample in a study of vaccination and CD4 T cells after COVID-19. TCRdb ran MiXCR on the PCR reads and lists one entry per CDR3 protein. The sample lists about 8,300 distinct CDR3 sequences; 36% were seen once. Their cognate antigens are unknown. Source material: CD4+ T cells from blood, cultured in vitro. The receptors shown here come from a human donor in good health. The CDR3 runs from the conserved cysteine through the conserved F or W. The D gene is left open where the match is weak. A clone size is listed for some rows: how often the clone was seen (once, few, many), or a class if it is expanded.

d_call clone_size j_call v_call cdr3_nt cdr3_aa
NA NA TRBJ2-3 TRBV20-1 TGCAGGATTAGCGACTACACAGATACGCAGTATTTT CRISDYTDTQYF
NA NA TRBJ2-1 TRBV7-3 TGTGCCAGCAGCTTAATAGGGGGCTCCTACAATGAGCAGTTCTTC CASSLIGGSYNEQFF
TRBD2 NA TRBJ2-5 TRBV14 TGTGCCAGCAGCCAAGAAGATCGACGGGGGGCCCAGTACTTC CASSQEDRRGAQYF
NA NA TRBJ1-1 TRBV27 TGTGCCAGCAGTTTATTTCGGGGCACTGAAGCTTTCTTT CASSLFRGTEAFF
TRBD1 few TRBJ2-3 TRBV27 TGTGCCAGCAGTTTATCGTACAGGGGTAGCGTAGATACGCAGTATTTT CASSLSYRGSVDTQYF
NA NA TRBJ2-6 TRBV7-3 TGTGCCAGCAGCGGGCAGAGCTCTGGGGCCAACGTCCTGACTTTC CASSGQSSGANVLTF
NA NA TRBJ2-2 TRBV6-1 TGTGCCAGCAGGACCGAACAGGGCACCGGGGAGCTGTTTTTT CASRTEQGTGELFF
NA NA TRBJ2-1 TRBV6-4 TGTGCCAGCAGTGACGGAGACAGGAATGAGCAGTTCTTC CASSDGDRNEQFF
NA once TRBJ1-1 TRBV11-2 TGTACCAGCAGCTTTGGGGCCACTGAAGCTTTCTTT CTSSFGATEAFF
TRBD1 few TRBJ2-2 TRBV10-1 TGCGCCAGCACCCCAGGACAGGACACCGGGGAGCTGTTTTTT CASTPGQDTGELFF
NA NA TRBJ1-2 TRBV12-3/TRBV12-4 TGTGCCAGCAGTAGTCACTATAGAGGAGGCTACACCTTC CASSSHYRGGYTF
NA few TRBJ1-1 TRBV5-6 TGTGCCAGCAGCTTGGGATCCAGGGAGAACACTGAAGCTTTCTTT CASSLGSRENTEAFF
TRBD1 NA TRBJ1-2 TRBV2 TGTGCCAGCACCCTCAGGGGGCGGGATGGCTACACCTTC CASTLRGRDGYTF
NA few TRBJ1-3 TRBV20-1 TGCAGTGCTTTGACTCAAACGGGCTCTGGAAACACCATATATTTT CSALTQTGSGNTIYF
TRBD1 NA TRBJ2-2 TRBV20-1 TGCAGTGCTAGGGTCCGCACAGGGACAGGGACGAACACCGGGGAGCTGTTTTTT CSARVRTGTGTNTGELFF
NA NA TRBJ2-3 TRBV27 TGTGCCAGCAGTTTGTCAGGGGCACCCACAGATACGCAGTATTTT CASSLSGAPTDTQYF